This entry features one T cell receptor beta chain sequence. The sample originates from a study of blood T cell repertoires in COVID-19. Study summary: Nucleic acid was either cDNA or gDNA, and it came from T cells, B-cell-depleted T cells, or PBMCs.

In the authors' workflow: Estimated nucleated cell counts came from reference gene primer amplification. Generated by immunoSEQ multiplex PCR, the TCRdb table keeps only in-frame clones and is missing some. V and J calls and clone size are given by that table; D and trimming were obtained from the DNA. This table has some 390,000 clones, about 87% appearing once. Germline V gene data show CDR1 as LGHDT and CDR2 as YNNKEL (reference sequence). This CDR3 is built from 15 residues. Trimming took off 0 bases at V and 1 base at J, with 7 bases between the two ends. Patients from Seattle were sampled longitudinally, starting during active infection.

The specimen was peripheral blood. V usage is TRBV3-1 (or the pseudogene TRBV3-2) and J usage is TRBJ1-5; D not resolved. The clonotype originates from a woman in her sixties or seventies with COVID-19, enrolled during active disease. The CDR3 loop reads CASSQDQRSNQPQHF. CDR3 sequence (DNA): TGTGCCAGCAGCCAAGATCAGAGGAGCAATCAGCCCCAGCATTTT.